The 22 T cell receptor beta chains below come from one sample, sequenced in a study of T cells in Graves' hyperthyroidism and ophthalmopathy. TCR beta CDR3 sequences were amplified from RNA transcripts. The HTBI primer set served for first-round RT-PCR of the TCR CDR3. TCRdb re-analysed the multiplex PCR reads in MiXCR, keeping a single row per CDR3 protein. This sample has roughly 750,000 distinct CDR3 sequences; less than 20% occur once, and the top ten carry around 7.7%. The sequencing sample was made of blood. The origin of the receptors is a man aged 18 to 35 with Graves' hyperthyroidism.

This clonotype came up a few times. The chain has TRBV28 and TRBJ1-5; the D is unclear. Looked up from germline, CDR1 is MDHEN and CDR2 is SYDVKM. V was shortened by 3 bases and J by 7 bases, with 10 bases between the two germline ends. The CDR3 is made up of 13 amino acids. As DNA, the CDR3 is TGTGCCAGCAGTTTCTCTTTAATCCAGCCCCAGCATTTT. It specifies CASSFSLIQPQHF.

This clonotype was seen many times. This chain uses TRBV28 with TRBJ2-2; D possibly corresponds to TRBD1 (5 bases). The length of the CDR3 is 14 residues. CDR1 and CDR2 from the germline V gene are MDHEN and SYDVKM. V was clipped by 1 base and J by 6 bases, with 9 bases between them. CDR3 amino acids: CASSLSRVSGELFF. In DNA, the CDR3 is TGTGCCAGCAGTTTATCCAGGGTGTCCGGGGAGCTGTTTTTT.

This clonotype was seen ten or more times. The rearrangement links TRBV27 to TRBJ2-1; 9 bases fit TRBD2. The V gene end was trimmed by 6 bases and the J gene end by 0 bases; junction bases not matched to a gene: 6. The CDR3 sequence is 16 residues long. Germline CDR1 and CDR2: MNHEY and SMNVEV (reference sequence). CDR3 residues: CASRRLAVSSYNEQFF. The DNA of the CDR3 is TGTGCCAGCAGGCGACTAGCGGTGAGCTCCTACAATGAGCAGTTCTTC.

The table lists this clonotype with many counts. The chain links TRBV28 to TRBJ1-1; 8 positions agree with TRBD1. The germline V gene encodes CDR1 MDHEN and CDR2 SYDVKM. This CDR3 has 13 amino acids. Trimming took 6 bases from V and 4 from J; bases not matched to a gene: 4. The chain's CDR3 is CASRETGATEAFF. The CDR3 coding sequence is TGTGCCAGCAGGGAGACAGGGGCCACTGAAGCTTTCTTT.

This clonotype showed up many times. The chain carries TRBV20-1 and TRBJ2-1; D perhaps matches TRBD2 (5 bases). The V gene lost 3 bases and the J gene lost 1 base, with 7 bases spanning the gap. The germline V gene has CDR1 DFQATT and CDR2 SNEGSKA (reference sequence). The CDR3 covers 13 residues. The CDR3 DNA reads TGCAGTGCTAGCGGCGGGTCCTACAATGAGCAGTTCTTC. Its translation: CSASGGSYNEQFF.

In DNA, the CDR3 is TGTGCCAGCAGTTTTGCTCTACCCGGGAACACTGAAGCTTTCTTT. Its protein is CASSFALPGNTEAFF. The gene calls are TRBV12-3 or TRBV12-4 and TRBJ1-1; D is unresolved. The CDR3 length is 15 residues. Trimming took off 3 bases at V and 1 base at J, with 12 bases between the two ends.

The chain joins TRBV7-8 to TRBJ2-2; D uncertain. This CDR3 has 14 residues. V gave up 3 bases and J gave up 8 bases, with 13 bases separating them. In germline, CDR1 is SGHVS, CDR2 FQNEAQ. As DNA, the CDR3 is TGTGCCAGCAGCTTTGGCATCGAGTTGGGGGAGCTGTTTTTT. Protein product: CASSFGIELGELFF.

CDR3 sequence: CATSQNRGQSYNEQFF. DNA of the CDR3: TGTGCCACCAGCCAAAACCGGGGACAGAGCTACAATGAGCAGTTCTTC. This rearrangement joins TRBV15 to TRBJ2-1; 7 bases are a match to TRBD1. CDR1 is LNHNV and CDR2 is YYDKDF in the germline V gene (reference sequence). The ends lost 5 bases at V and 3 bases at J; junction bases unmatched: 10. CDR3 size: 16 residues.

The V call is TRBV11-3, the J call TRBJ1-1, with a weak D call TRBD1 (5 bases). Germline V lookup: CDR1 SGHNT, CDR2 YENEEA. Trimming stripped 5 bases from V and 6 bases from J, with 10 bases between. The CDR3 totals 12 residues. The CDR3 loop is CASSREGPEAFF. The CDR3 nucleotides are TGTGCCAGCAGCCGAGAGGGGCCTGAAGCTTTCTTT.

CDR3: CASSVRGDNSGNTIYF. CDR3 in DNA: TGTGCCAGCAGCGTTCGCGGGGACAACTCTGGAAACACCATATATTTT. The chain couples TRBV9 to TRBJ1-3, with D possibly matching TRBD1 (6 bases). Germline V lookup: CDR1 SGDLS, CDR2 YYNGEE. This CDR3 is 16 amino acids long. Trimming took off 2 bases at V and 0 bases at J, with 12 bases between the two ends.

This clonotype turned up a few times. This chain joins TRBV28 and TRBJ1-3; no firm D call. Germline CDR1 and CDR2: MDHEN and SYDVKM. The CDR3 runs to 14 residues. Trimming shortened V by 3 bases and J by 0 bases, and 6 bases separated the two germline ends. This chain's CDR3 is CASSFDLSGNTIYF. CDR3 in DNA: TGTGCCAGCAGTTTCGACCTCTCTGGAAACACCATATATTTT.

This clonotype was counted many times. The chain employs TRBV11-1 and TRBJ2-7, with 9 bases aligning to TRBD1. CDR3 length equals 15 residues. Trimming cost V 5 bases and J 3 bases; bases outside gene matches: 8. The germline V gene has CDR1 SGHAT and CDR2 FQDESV (reference sequence). The CDR3 spells CASSISDRGDYEQYF. In DNA form, the CDR3 reads TGTGCCAGCAGCATATCGGACAGGGGCGACTACGAGCAGTACTTC. Full variable domain (rest looked up from reference TRBV11-1 and TRBJ2-7): EAEVAQSPRYKITEKSQAVAFWCDPISGHATLYWYRQILGQGPELLVQFQDESVVDDSQLPKDRFSAERLKGVDSTLKIQPAELGDSAMYLCASSISDRGDYEQYFGPGTRLTVT.

The chain combines TRBV13 with TRBJ2-7, with D maybe TRBD2 (6 bases). This CDR3 has 15 amino acids. Germline-derived CDR1 and CDR2 are PRHDT and FYEKMQ (reference sequence). The ends were cut back, 4 bases at V and 1 base at J, with 14 bases in the middle. The CDR3 sequence: CASSYGRLESYEQYF. The CDR3 coding sequence is TGTGCCAGCAGCTATGGAAGACTAGAGTCCTACGAGCAGTACTTC. Variable domain in full (rest from reference TRBV13 and TRBJ2-7): AAGVIQSPRHLIKEKRETATLKCYPIPRHDTVYWYQQGPGQDPQFLISFYEKMQSDKGSIPDRFSAQQFSDYHSELNMSSLELGDSALYFCASSYGRLESYEQYFGPGTRLTVT.

This clonotype was recorded many times. The genes are TRBV6-2 or TRBV6-3 and TRBJ2-3; weak D call: TRBD2 (5 bases). Germline V CDR1 and CDR2: MNHEY, SVGEGT. V dropped 7 bases and J dropped 7 bases, with 12 bases sitting between them. The CDR3 spans 12 residues. The CDR3 DNA reads as TGTGCCAGCAACGCGGGCCTGCATACGCAGTATTTT. As protein: CASNAGLHTQYF.

The sample holds a few counts of this clonotype. The genes are TRBV20-1 and TRBJ1-5; D call uncertain. This CDR3 contains 14 residues. Trimming removed 3 bases from V and 0 bases from J, with 9 bases in between. From germline, CDR1 is DFQATT and CDR2 SNEGSKA (reference sequence). The CDR3 DNA follows: TGCAGTGCTAGGGACGGTCCTAGCAATCAGCCCCAGCATTTT. This sequence encodes CSARDGPSNQPQHF.

This clonotype was found many times. The V gene is TRBV6-2 or TRBV6-3, the J gene TRBJ2-1, with D tentatively TRBD1 or TRBD2 (5 bases each). From germline, CDR1 is MNHEY and CDR2 SVGEGT. This CDR3 region has 14 residues. Trimming removed 2 bases from V and 7 bases from J, with 12 bases in between. The CDR3 loop is CASSYGGEGNEQFF. CDR3 DNA sequence: TGTGCCAGCAGTTACGGCGGAGAGGGGAATGAGCAGTTCTTC.

This clonotype was detected ten times or more. The rearrangement uses TRBV20-1 and TRBJ2-7; 9 bases are a match to TRBD2. J gave up 6 bases and V 1 base, and 7 bases lay outside the gene matches. The CDR3 sequence is 14 residues long. Germline V gene lookup returns CDR1 DFQATT and CDR2 SNEGSKA (reference sequence). This CDR3 reads CSARGGAGGSEQYF. In DNA form, the CDR3 reads TGCAGTGCTAGAGGCGGAGCGGGAGGCTCCGAGCAGTACTTC.

The count of this clonotype is one. This may arise from a read error, as a much more abundant clone is one base away. Here the CDR3 omits its conserved ending phenylalanine or tryptophan, so a read error is the likely source. The rearrangement uses TRBV28 and TRBJ1-5; D might be TRBD1 (5 bases). The ends were cut back, 2 bases at V and 2 bases at J, with 13 bases in the middle. Germline values: CDR1 MDHEN, CDR2 SYDVKM. This CDR3 spans 16 amino acids. In DNA form, the CDR3 reads TGTGCCAGCAGTTTACCAGGGATGGTGGGCAATCAGCCCCAGCATTCT. Translated: CASSLPGMVGNQPQHS.

This clonotype was detected ten times or more. The V and J genes are TRBV2 and TRBJ2-2; D is unclear. CDR1 and CDR2 from the germline V gene are SNHLY and FYNNEI. The CDR3 extends over 10 amino acids. The germline V and J ends were trimmed by 6 bases and 6 bases, with 2 bases remaining between them. The CDR3 nucleotides read TGTGCCAGCAGGGCCGGGGAGCTGTTTTTT. Translation gives CASRAGELFF.

This clonotype was detected only a few times. This rearrangement joins TRBV30 to TRBJ1-1; D gene ambiguous. The CDR3 is 12 amino acids. The germline gives CDR1 GTSNPN, CDR2 SVGIG (reference sequence). Trimming took off 2 bases at V and 2 bases at J, with 6 bases between the two ends. The CDR3, as DNA: TGTGCCTGGAGTACCTTCAACACTGAAGCTTTCTTT. It encodes CAWSTFNTEAFF.

The chain links TRBV7-9 to TRBJ2-3, with a possible D match to TRBD1 (5 bases). This CDR3 is built from 14 residues. Trimming removed 6 bases from V and 2 bases from J, with 12 bases in between. CDR1 and CDR2 from the germline V gene are SEHNR and FQNEAQ (reference sequence). The CDR3 protein is CASREQGHTDTQYF. DNA of the CDR3: TGTGCCAGCAGAGAGCAGGGCCACACAGATACGCAGTATTTT.

The chain links TRBV24-1 to TRBJ2-7, with D possibly TRBD2 on 5 matching bases. This CDR3 has 11 residues. V was trimmed by 4 bases and J by 8 bases, leaving 8 bases between them. CDR1 is KGHDR and CDR2 is SFDVKD in the germline V gene. The CDR3 nucleotides read TGTGCCACCAGTGAAGGGAGAAAGCAGTACTTC. Residues: CATSEGRKQYF.